This TCR beta chain is from a study of siplizumab effects on memory and regulatory T cells. Study outcomes and limitations: Researchers could not give a naive or memory phenotype to roughly 75-95% of proliferating CD4+ or CD8+ clones. Siplizumab significantly lowered the alloreactive sequences that could be traced to unstimulated CD4+ memory cells. Naive T cells, seemingly more diverse than memory cells, seemed major alloresponse contributors. In siplizumab conditions, mappable alloreactive CD4+ clones averaged 68.8% Treg-derived, against around 30% in controls.

The repertoire was sequenced with immunoSEQ multiplex PCR; TCRdb's copy has only in-frame clones and lacks some. The sample contains tens of thousands of clones, roughly 93% of which appear only once. In the case of this clone: Its antigen is still unknown.

The CDR3 extends over 17 amino acids. V lost 0 bases, J lost 3 bases, and 10 bases stayed unmatched. Looked up from germline, CDR1 is SGHNT and CDR2 is YENEEA. The chain links TRBV11-3 to TRBJ1-2; 7 nucleotides line up with TRBD1. The sample consisted of CD8+ T cells sorted from blood. This receptor was identified in a human donor in good health. This CDR3 is CASSLDRPTGDYYGYTF. DNA of the CDR3: TGTGCCAGCAGCTTAGATCGTCCAACAGGGGACTACTATGGCTACACCTTC.